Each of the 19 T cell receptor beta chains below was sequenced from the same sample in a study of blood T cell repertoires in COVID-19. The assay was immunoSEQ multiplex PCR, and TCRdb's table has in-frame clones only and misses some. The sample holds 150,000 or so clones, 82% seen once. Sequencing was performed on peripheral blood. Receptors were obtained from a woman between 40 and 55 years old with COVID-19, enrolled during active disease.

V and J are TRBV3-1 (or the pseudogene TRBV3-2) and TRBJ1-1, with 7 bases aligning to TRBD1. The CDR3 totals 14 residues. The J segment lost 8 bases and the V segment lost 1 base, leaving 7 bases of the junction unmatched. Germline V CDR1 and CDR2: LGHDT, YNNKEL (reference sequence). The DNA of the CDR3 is TGTGCCAGCAGCCAAGGAGGAGGGGGACAGGAAGCTTTCTTT. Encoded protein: CASSQGGGGQEAFF.

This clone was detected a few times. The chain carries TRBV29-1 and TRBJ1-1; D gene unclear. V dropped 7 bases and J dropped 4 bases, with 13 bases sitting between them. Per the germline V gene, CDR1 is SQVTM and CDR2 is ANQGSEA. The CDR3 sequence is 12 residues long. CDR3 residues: CSGAGRGTEAFF. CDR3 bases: TGCAGCGGGGCCGGGAGAGGCACTGAAGCTTTCTTT.

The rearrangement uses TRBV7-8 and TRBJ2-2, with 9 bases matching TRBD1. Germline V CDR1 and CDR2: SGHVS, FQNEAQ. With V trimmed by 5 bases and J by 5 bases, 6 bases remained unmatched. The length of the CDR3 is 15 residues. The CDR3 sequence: CASSPGQGLTGELFF. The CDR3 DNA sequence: TGTGCCAGCAGCCCGGGACAGGGATTAACCGGGGAGCTGTTTTTT.

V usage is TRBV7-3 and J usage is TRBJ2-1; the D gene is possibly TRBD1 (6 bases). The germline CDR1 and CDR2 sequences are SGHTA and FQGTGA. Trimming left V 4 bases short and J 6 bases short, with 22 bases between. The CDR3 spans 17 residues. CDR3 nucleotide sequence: TGTGCCAGCAGCTCCATACCAACGACAGGTGTACTCAATGAGCAGTTCTTC. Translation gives CASSSIPTTGVLNEQFF.

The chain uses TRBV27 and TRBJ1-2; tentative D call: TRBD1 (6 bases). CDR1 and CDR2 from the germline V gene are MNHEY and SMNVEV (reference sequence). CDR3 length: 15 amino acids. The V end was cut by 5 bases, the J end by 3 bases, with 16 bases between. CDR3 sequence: CASSIDRDIYYGYTF. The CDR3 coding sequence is TGTGCCAGCAGTATCGACCGGGACATCTACTATGGCTACACCTTC.

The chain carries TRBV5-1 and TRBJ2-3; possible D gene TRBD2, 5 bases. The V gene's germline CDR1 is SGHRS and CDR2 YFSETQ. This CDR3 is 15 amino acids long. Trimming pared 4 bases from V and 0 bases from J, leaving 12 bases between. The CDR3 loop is CASSLLLDSTDTQYF. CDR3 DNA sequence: TGCGCCAGCAGCCTCCTACTAGATAGCACAGATACGCAGTATTTT.

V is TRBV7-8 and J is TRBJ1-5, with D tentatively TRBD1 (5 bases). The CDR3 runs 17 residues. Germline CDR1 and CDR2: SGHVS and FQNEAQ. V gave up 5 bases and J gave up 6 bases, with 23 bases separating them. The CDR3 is CASSRERSRVGSQPQHF. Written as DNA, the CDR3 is TGTGCCAGCAGCCGGGAGAGGTCCAGGGTGGGCAGTCAGCCCCAGCATTTT.

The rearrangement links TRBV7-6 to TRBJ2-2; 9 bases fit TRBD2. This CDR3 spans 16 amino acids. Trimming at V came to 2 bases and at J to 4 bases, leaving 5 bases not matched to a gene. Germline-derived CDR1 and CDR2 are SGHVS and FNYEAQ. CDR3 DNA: TGTGCCAGCAGCTTAAACAGCGGGGGGCCCACCGGGGAGCTGTTTTTT. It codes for CASSLNSGGPTGELFF.

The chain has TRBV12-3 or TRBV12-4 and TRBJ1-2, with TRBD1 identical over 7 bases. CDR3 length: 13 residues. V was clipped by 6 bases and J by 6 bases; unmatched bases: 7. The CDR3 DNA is TGTGCCAGCAGCACAGGGACAGCAGATGGCTACACCTTC. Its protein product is CASSTGTADGYTF.

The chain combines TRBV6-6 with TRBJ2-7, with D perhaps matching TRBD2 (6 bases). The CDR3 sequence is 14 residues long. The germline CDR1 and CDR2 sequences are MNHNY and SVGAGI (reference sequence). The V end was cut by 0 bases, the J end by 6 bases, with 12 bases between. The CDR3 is CASSYSGGRGEQYF. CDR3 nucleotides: TGTGCCAGCAGTTACTCGGGGGGTAGGGGCGAGCAGTACTTC.

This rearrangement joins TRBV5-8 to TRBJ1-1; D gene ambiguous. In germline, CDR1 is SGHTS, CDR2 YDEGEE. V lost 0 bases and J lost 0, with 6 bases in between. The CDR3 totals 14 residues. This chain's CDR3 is CASSLDIMNTEAFF. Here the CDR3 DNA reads TGTGCCAGCAGCTTGGACATCATGAACACTGAAGCTTTCTTT.

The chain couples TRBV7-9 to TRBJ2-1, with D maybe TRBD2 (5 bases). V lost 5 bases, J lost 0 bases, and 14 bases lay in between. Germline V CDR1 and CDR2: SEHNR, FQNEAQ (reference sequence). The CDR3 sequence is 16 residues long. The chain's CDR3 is CASSGNPGGSYNEQFF. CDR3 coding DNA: TGTGCCAGCAGCGGCAACCCCGGAGGCTCCTACAATGAGCAGTTCTTC.

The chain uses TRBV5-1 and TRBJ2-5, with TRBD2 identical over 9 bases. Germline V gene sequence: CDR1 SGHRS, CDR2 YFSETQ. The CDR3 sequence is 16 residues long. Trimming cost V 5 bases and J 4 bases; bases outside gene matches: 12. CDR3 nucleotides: TGCGCCAGCAGACCGAAGGCGGGAGGGAGTGCAGAGACCCAGTACTTC. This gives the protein CASRPKAGGSAETQYF.

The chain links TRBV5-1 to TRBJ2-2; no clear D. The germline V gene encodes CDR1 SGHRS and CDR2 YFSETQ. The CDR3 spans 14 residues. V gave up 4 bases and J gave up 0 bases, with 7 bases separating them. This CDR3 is CASSPVTNTGELFF. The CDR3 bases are TGCGCCAGCAGCCCGGTTACGAACACCGGGGAGCTGTTTTTT.

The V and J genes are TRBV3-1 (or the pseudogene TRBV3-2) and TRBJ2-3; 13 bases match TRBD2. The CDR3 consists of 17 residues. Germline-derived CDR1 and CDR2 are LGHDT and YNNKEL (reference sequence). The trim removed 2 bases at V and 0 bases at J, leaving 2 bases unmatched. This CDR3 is CASSQRLAGGSTDTQYF. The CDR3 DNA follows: TGTGCCAGCAGCCAACGACTAGCGGGGGGTAGCACAGATACGCAGTATTTT.

The CDR3 nucleotides read TGTGCCAGCAAGCGGGGGGCACGTGTTGATACGCAGTATTTT. Protein sequence: CASKRGARVDTQYF. This sequence joins TRBV6-5 and TRBJ2-3; 9 bases line up with TRBD2. The CDR3 totals 14 residues. Germline V CDR1 and CDR2: MNHEY, SVGAGI. V shed 7 bases, J shed 6 bases, and the junction held 8 bases outside the gene matches.

The CDR3 region is CASIGGDRLQETQYF. In nucleotides, the CDR3 is TGTGCCAGCATCGGGGGGGACAGACTTCAAGAGACCCAGTACTTC. V and J are TRBV7-2 and TRBJ2-5; the D gene is possibly TRBD2 (8 bases). The germline CDR1 and CDR2 sequences are SGHTA and FQGNSA. The V end lost 7 bases, the J end lost 2 bases, and 17 bases lay between the germline ends. This CDR3 region has 15 residues.

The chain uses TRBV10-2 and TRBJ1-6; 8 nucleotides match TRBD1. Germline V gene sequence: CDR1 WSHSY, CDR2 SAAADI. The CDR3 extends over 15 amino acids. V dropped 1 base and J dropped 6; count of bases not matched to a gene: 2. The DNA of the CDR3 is TGCGCCAGCAGTGAGTGGGGACAGGTTAATTCACCCCTCCACTTT. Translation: CASSEWGQVNSPLHF.

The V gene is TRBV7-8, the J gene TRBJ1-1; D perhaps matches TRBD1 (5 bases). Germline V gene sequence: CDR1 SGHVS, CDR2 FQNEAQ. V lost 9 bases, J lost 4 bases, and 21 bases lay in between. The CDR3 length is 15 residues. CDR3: CASHAGSIMGTEAFF. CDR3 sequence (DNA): TGTGCCAGTCACGCAGGGTCGATCATGGGCACTGAAGCTTTCTTT.